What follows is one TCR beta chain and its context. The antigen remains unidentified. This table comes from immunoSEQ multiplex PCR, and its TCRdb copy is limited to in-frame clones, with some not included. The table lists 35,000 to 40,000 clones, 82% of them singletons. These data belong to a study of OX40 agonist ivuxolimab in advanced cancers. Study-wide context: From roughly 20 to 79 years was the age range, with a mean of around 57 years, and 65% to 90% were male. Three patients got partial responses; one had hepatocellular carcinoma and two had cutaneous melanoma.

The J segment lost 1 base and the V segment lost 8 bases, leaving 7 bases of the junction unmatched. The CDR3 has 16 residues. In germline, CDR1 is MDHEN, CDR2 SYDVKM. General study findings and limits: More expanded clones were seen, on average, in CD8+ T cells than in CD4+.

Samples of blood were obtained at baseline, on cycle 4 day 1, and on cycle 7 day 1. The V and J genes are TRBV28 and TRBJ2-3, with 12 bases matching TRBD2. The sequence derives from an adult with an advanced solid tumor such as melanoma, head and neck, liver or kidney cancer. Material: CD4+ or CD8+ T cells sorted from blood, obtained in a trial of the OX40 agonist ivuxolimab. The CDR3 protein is CASGLAGGGGTDTQYF. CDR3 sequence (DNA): TGTGCCAGCGGCCTAGCGGGAGGGGGTGGCACAGATACGCAGTATTTT.